Listed below are T cell receptor beta chains from one sample, sequenced in a study of CD8 T cells in Susac syndrome. Using its own MiXCR run on the immunoSEQ multiplex PCR reads, TCRdb lists one record per CDR3 protein. The data contain approximately 170,000 distinct CDR3 sequences, about 91% of them seen just once; the ten biggest clones take up around 0.079%. The sample was CD4+ T cells from PBMCs. These receptors were obtained from a human donor in good health. The CDR3 runs from the conserved cysteine through the conserved F or W. The order of the fields is CDR3 protein, CDR3 DNA, D gene, V gene, clone size, CDR3 length, J gene. The D gene is left open where the match is weak. Rows give clone size only sometimes, using once, few, many, or a class for an expanded clone.

cdr3_aa: CASGTGRGGQPQHF
cdr3_nt: TGTGCCAGCGGTACGGGCAGGGGAGGTCAGCCCCAGCATTTT
d_call: -
v_call: TRBV6-2/TRBV6-3
clone_size: -
cdr3_length: 14
j_call: TRBJ1-5

cdr3_aa: CASSFQVQETQYF
cdr3_nt: TGTGCCAGTAGTTTTCAGGTGCAAGAGACCCAGTACTTC
d_call: -
v_call: TRBV19
clone_size: -
cdr3_length: 13
j_call: TRBJ2-5

cdr3_aa: CASSYLTGLNEKLFF
cdr3_nt: TGTGCCAGCAGTTACTTGACAGGCCTTAATGAAAAACTGTTTTTT
d_call: -
v_call: TRBV6-5
clone_size: -
cdr3_length: 15
j_call: TRBJ1-4

cdr3_aa: CASSFYNTGELFF
cdr3_nt: TGTGCCAGCAGTTTTTATAACACCGGGGAGCTGTTTTTT
d_call: -
v_call: TRBV28
clone_size: -
cdr3_length: 13
j_call: TRBJ2-2

cdr3_aa: CASSYSMGYEAFF
cdr3_nt: TGTGCCAGCAGTTACTCGATGGGATACGAAGCTTTCTTT
d_call: -
v_call: TRBV6-6
clone_size: once
cdr3_length: 13
j_call: TRBJ1-1

cdr3_aa: CASREQSTDTQYF
cdr3_nt: TGTGCCAGCAGAGAACAGAGCACAGATACGCAGTATTTT
d_call: -
v_call: TRBV6-2/TRBV6-3
clone_size: -
cdr3_length: 13
j_call: TRBJ2-3

cdr3_aa: CASSSRTRNTEAFF
cdr3_nt: TGCGCCAGCAGCTCTCGGACAAGGAACACTGAAGCTTTCTTT
d_call: -
v_call: TRBV5-1
clone_size: -
cdr3_length: 14
j_call: TRBJ1-1

cdr3_aa: CASSELPRGNEQFF
cdr3_nt: TGTGCCAGCAGCGAACTCCCGAGGGGCAATGAGCAGTTCTTC
d_call: -
v_call: TRBV2
clone_size: -
cdr3_length: 14
j_call: TRBJ2-1

cdr3_aa: CASSYQRDGGYQETQYF
cdr3_nt: TGTGCCAGCAGTTACCAGAGGGACGGGGGATATCAAGAGACCCAGTACTTC
d_call: -
v_call: TRBV6-2/TRBV6-3
clone_size: -
cdr3_length: 17
j_call: TRBJ2-5

cdr3_aa: CAIQLGESNEQFF
cdr3_nt: TGTGCCATCCAGCTGGGCGAGTCCAATGAGCAGTTCTTC
d_call: -
v_call: TRBV10-3
clone_size: -
cdr3_length: 13
j_call: TRBJ2-1

cdr3_aa: CASSRSTGSGELFF
cdr3_nt: TGTGCCAGCAGCCGGTCGACAGGGTCCGGGGAGCTGTTTTTT
d_call: TRBD1
v_call: TRBV12-3/TRBV12-4
clone_size: -
cdr3_length: 14
j_call: TRBJ2-2

cdr3_aa: CSARDGPSRLLETQYF
cdr3_nt: TGCAGTGCTAGAGATGGCCCCAGCCGACTACTGGAGACCCAGTACTTC
d_call: -
v_call: TRBV20-1
clone_size: -
cdr3_length: 16
j_call: TRBJ2-5

cdr3_aa: CASSVGLSSIGELFF
cdr3_nt: TGTGCCAGCAGCGTAGGGCTCTCCTCCATCGGGGAGCTGTTTTTT
d_call: -
v_call: TRBV9
clone_size: -
cdr3_length: 15
j_call: TRBJ2-2

cdr3_aa: CAWSVVRGGPGELFF
cdr3_nt: TGTGCCTGGAGTGTAGTCCGGGGGGGGCCCGGGGAGCTGTTTTTT
d_call: TRBD2
v_call: TRBV30
clone_size: -
cdr3_length: 15
j_call: TRBJ2-2